These 20 T cell receptor beta chains were all obtained from the same sample, sequenced in a study of control samples from healthy donors and cancer patients. The table came from immunoSEQ multiplex PCR; TCRdb's copy has only in-frame clones and leaves some out. The sample has 94,000 or so clones, 65% to 85% seen once; the top ten hold about 36%. The material sequenced was PBMCs. The receptors originated from a man in his 70s with lung cancer.

This clone showed up just once. This chain joins TRBV4-1 and TRBJ1-1; D is uncertain. Trimming took 0 bases from V and 10 from J, leaving 18 bases between them. The length of the CDR3 is 15 residues. The germline V gene has CDR1 MGHRA and CDR2 YSYEKL. The CDR3 DNA reads TGCGCCAGCAGCCAAGAGGCCTCCGCCGCGGTAGTAGCTTTCTTT. Protein product: CASSQEASAAVVAFF.

The chain joins TRBV9 to TRBJ1-2; weak D call: TRBD1 (5 bases). The CDR3 has 17 residues. Germline CDR1 reads SGDLS; CDR2 reads YYNGEE. V was clipped by 3 bases and J by 3 bases, with 21 bases between them. The CDR3 DNA is TGTGCCAGCAGCGGCAGGGTTCTTAAAGGTGGGGACTATGGCTACACCTTC. It specifies CASSGRVLKGGDYGYTF.

The rearrangement uses TRBV6-5 and TRBJ2-3; TRBD1 or TRBD2 may be the D gene (6 bases each). Looked up from germline, CDR1 is MNHEY and CDR2 is SVGAGI. Deletions cut 8 bases from V and 2 bases from J, with 17 bases between. This CDR3 has 15 amino acids. The CDR3 here is CASGLSGDTTDTQYF. CDR3 in DNA: TGTGCCAGCGGACTGTCGGGGGACACCACAGATACGCAGTATTTT.

The chain is built from TRBV7-2 and TRBJ1-2; no clear D. The CDR3 totals 13 residues. In germline, CDR1 is SGHTA, CDR2 FQGNSA. V lost 5 bases and J lost 2, with 9 bases in between. CDR3 sequence reads: CASSPGRNYGYTF. CDR3 coding DNA: TGTGCCAGCAGCCCCGGCAGAAACTATGGCTACACCTTC.

This chain uses TRBV2 with TRBJ1-5, with 8 bases aligning to TRBD1. CDR3 size: 14 residues. Losses at the gene ends were 6 bases for V and 6 bases for J; bases not matched to a gene: 7. Germline CDR1 and CDR2: SNHLY and FYNNEI. CDR3 sequence reads: CASRSQGARQPQHF. The CDR3 DNA sequence: TGTGCCAGCAGAAGTCAGGGGGCACGTCAGCCCCAGCATTTT.

The chain couples TRBV19 to TRBJ1-1, with D possibly being TRBD1 (6 bases). The CDR3 sequence is 17 residues long. Trimming took off 3 bases at V and 5 bases at J, with 22 bases between the two ends. The germline CDR1 and CDR2 sequences are LNHDA and SQIVND (reference sequence). In nucleotides, the CDR3 is TGTGCCAGTAGTATTCGGGGGGGCCAGGCAAAGGGGACTGAAGCTTTCTTT. Translation: CASSIRGGQAKGTEAFF.

The V and J genes are TRBV30 and TRBJ2-7; D perhaps matches TRBD1 (5 bases). This CDR3 comprises 15 residues. V was cut by 2 bases and J by 2 bases, with 16 bases left in between. Per the germline V gene, CDR1 is GTSNPN and CDR2 is SVGIG (reference sequence). Here the CDR3 reads CAWSKGGRVAYEQYF. The CDR3 region has the DNA TGTGCCTGGAGTAAAGGTGGCAGGGTGGCCTACGAGCAGTACTTC.

The CDR3 is CSVEAGQGSTDTQYF. DNA for the CDR3: TGCAGCGTTGAAGCGGGACAGGGGAGCACAGATACGCAGTATTTT. J is TRBJ2-3 and V is TRBV29-1; 10 positions match TRBD1. V gave up 1 base and J gave up 0 bases; unmatched junction bases: 1. The CDR3 loop spans 15 amino acids. CDR1 is SQVTM and CDR2 is ANQGSEA in the germline V gene.

This chain connects TRBV6-6 to TRBJ1-5; D not resolved. The germline V gene encodes CDR1 MNHNY and CDR2 SVGAGI (reference sequence). V was shortened by 5 bases and J by 1 base, with 12 bases between the two germline ends. The CDR3 contains 15 residues. The CDR3 DNA is TGTGCCAGCAGTGCAGCAGGAGGGAGCAATCAGCCCCAGCATTTT. Protein: CASSAAGGSNQPQHF.

The CDR3 DNA follows: TGTGCCAGCAGCCCTGGACTAGCGGGGGGCGGGGAGACCCAGTACTTC. It translates to CASSPGLAGGGETQYF. The chain joins TRBV11-3 to TRBJ2-5; 14 bases map to TRBD2. CDR1 and CDR2 (germline): SGHNT, YENEEA. This CDR3 comprises 16 residues. The V gene end was trimmed by 5 bases and the J gene end by 5 bases; junction bases not matched to a gene: 7.

The rearrangement links TRBV19 to TRBJ2-2; 9 bases agree with TRBD1. The CDR3 runs 17 residues. V lost 3 bases to trimming and J lost 5 bases; unmatched junction nucleotides: 10. The germline V gene has CDR1 LNHDA and CDR2 SQIVND (reference sequence). CDR3: CASSIAEDRGRTGELFF. CDR3 DNA sequence: TGTGCCAGTAGTATCGCGGAGGACAGGGGTAGGACCGGGGAGCTGTTTTTT.

This clone came up once. The CDR3 nucleotides read TGTGCCAGCGACTCTTCCGGGACCCAAGGAGGGCAGTACTTC. The encoded protein is CASDSSGTQGGQYF. The gene calls are TRBV2 and TRBJ2-7; either TRBD1 or TRBD2 may fit D (5 bases each). V gave up 8 bases and J gave up 9 bases, with 23 bases separating them. Germline-derived CDR1 and CDR2 are SNHLY and FYNNEI. The CDR3 totals 14 residues.

The chain uses TRBV6-5 and TRBJ1-4; 8 bases match TRBD1. CDR3 size: 15 residues. Trimming at V came to 5 bases and at J to 5 bases, leaving 7 bases not matched to a gene. Germline V gene sequence: CDR1 MNHEY, CDR2 SVGAGI. The CDR3 nucleotides read TGTGCCAGCAGTCCTTTGGGACAGGTGAATGAAAAACTGTTTTTT. Translating it yields CASSPLGQVNEKLFF.

J is TRBJ1-6 and V is TRBV27; D unresolved. The CDR3 runs 17 residues. CDR1 MNHEY and CDR2 SMNVEV come from the germline V gene (reference sequence). Trimming left V 2 bases short and J 0 bases short, with 11 bases between. Written as DNA, the CDR3 is TGTGCCAGCAGTTTAGGGCGCAGCAGCTCCTATAATTCACCCCTCCACTTT. Translation: CASSLGRSSSYNSPLHF.

A word on this clone: The identical CDR3 is also encoded by other nucleotide sequences in the sample. The rearrangement uses TRBV24-1 and TRBJ1-1; D might be TRBD1 (5 bases). This CDR3 spans 13 amino acids. Trimming shortened V by 7 bases and J by 1 base, and 9 bases separated the two germline ends. Per germline, CDR1 KGHDR and CDR2 SFDVKD. The CDR3 here is CATSGGGNTEAFF. CDR3 DNA: TGTGCCACCAGCGGGGGGGGGAACACTGAAGCTTTCTTT.

The rearrangement uses TRBV19 and TRBJ2-7; 9 bases match TRBD1. The germline V gene encodes CDR1 LNHDA and CDR2 SQIVND (reference sequence). CDR3 length: 17 residues. The V gene end was trimmed by 3 bases and the J gene end by 1 base; junction bases not matched to a gene: 10. The CDR3 nucleotides are TGTGCCAGTAGTATCTCCGGGACAGGGTATCGGTCCTACGAGCAGTACTTC. Its protein is CASSISGTGYRSYEQYF.

The chain uses TRBV4-3 and TRBJ2-2; no clear D gene. The CDR3 is 15 amino acids. V was cut by 0 bases and J by 6 bases, with 11 bases left in between. Germline CDR1 reads LGHNA; CDR2 reads YSLEER. CDR3 sequence (DNA): TGCGCCAGCAGCCAAGATTCCTCCGTCGCCGGGGAGCTGTTTTTT. Residues: CASSQDSSVAGELFF.

This chain joins TRBV19 and TRBJ1-4; 9 positions match TRBD1. The CDR3 has 14 residues. J lost 8 bases, V lost 7 bases, and 8 bases had no gene match. Germline values: CDR1 LNHDA, CDR2 SQIVND (reference sequence). DNA of the CDR3: TGTGCCAGTACCCTGGACAGGGGCGGAGAAAAACTGTTTTTT. Its protein product is CASTLDRGGEKLFF.

The V and J genes are TRBV12-3 or TRBV12-4 and TRBJ2-3, with D unclear. Trimming took 8 bases from V and 4 from J, leaving 10 bases between them. This CDR3 has 12 amino acids. Written as DNA, the CDR3 is TGTGCCAGCCAACAGTCCCCAGATACGCAGTATTTT. Translation gives CASQQSPDTQYF.

This rearrangement joins TRBV9 to TRBJ1-5; 7 bases match TRBD1. This CDR3 is 16 amino acids long. With V trimmed by 0 bases and J by 3 bases, 6 bases remained unmatched. Per germline, CDR1 SGDLS and CDR2 YYNGEE. This chain's CDR3 is CASSVAAGGDNQPQHF. Written as DNA, the CDR3 is TGTGCCAGCAGCGTAGCGGCAGGGGGGGACAATCAGCCCCAGCATTTT. The entire variable domain, with the rest obtained from reference TRBV9 and TRBJ1-5, is as follows: DSGVTQTPKHLITATGQRVTLRCSPRSGDLSVYWYQQSLDQGLQFLIQYYNGEERAKGNILERFSAQQFPDLHSELNLSSLELGDSALYFCASSVAAGGDNQPQHFGDGTRLSIL.